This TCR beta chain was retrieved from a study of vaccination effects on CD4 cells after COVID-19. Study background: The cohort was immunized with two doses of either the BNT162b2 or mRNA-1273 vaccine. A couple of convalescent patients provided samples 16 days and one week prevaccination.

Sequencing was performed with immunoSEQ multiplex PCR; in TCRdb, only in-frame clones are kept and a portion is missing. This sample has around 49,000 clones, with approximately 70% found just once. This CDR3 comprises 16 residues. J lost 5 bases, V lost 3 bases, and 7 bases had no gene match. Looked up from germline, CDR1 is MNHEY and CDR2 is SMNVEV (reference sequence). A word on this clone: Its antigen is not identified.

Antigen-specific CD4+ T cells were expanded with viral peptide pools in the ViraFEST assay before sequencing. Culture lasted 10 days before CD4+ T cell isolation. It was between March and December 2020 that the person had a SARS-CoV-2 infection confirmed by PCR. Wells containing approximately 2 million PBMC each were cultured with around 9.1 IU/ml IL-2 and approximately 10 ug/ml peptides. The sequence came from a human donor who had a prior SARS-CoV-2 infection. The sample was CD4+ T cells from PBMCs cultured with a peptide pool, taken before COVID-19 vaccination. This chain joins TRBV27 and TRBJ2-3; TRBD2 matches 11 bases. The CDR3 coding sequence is TGTGCCAGCAGTTTTTTGTCTAGCGGGGGGAAAGATACGCAGTATTTT. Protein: CASSFLSSGGKDTQYF.